The present T cell receptor (beta chain) was sequenced within a study of regulatory T cells in long-lasting Graves disease. Both iRepertoire HTBI primers and Arm-PCR of CDR3 regions were used to build the TCR beta libraries. TCRdb itself ran the multiplex PCR reads through MiXCR, one entry per CDR3 protein. Of about 420,000 distinct CDR3 sequences detected, 15% to 20% appear once; the ten largest clones hold 23%. Germline trimming cut 1 base from V and 2 bases from J; bases unmatched to any gene: 6. Germline values: CDR1 SGHAT, CDR2 FQNNGV. CDR3 size: 17 residues. Time point described: newly diagnosed GD, antithyroid drugs for less than 3 months. Making the TCR library involved RNA that had been extracted from PBMCs. Xi'an, China, was home to the endocrinology department that provided patients. This clonotype turned up a few times. A further study also used this sample, focusing on T cells in Graves' hyperthyroidism and ophthalmopathy.

Specimen: peripheral blood mononuclear cells (PBMCs), collected at new diagnosis, from a patient treated with antithyroid drugs. The TCR was taken from a woman aged 18-29 years with Graves disease. The chain employs TRBV11-2 and TRBJ1-4; 8 positions match TRBD1. DNA of the CDR3: TGTGCCAGCAGCTTAGGGACAGGGTATGGGACTAATGAAAAACTGTTTTTT. This encodes CASSLGTGYGTNEKLFF.